Below are 8 T cell receptor beta chains sequenced from a single sample in a study of CXCR3-negative and CXCR3-positive naive CD8 T cells. The authors made the TRB cDNA libraries by 5' RACE using UMI labels. No DNA is given; TCRdb re-called the 5' RACE reads and lists each CDR3 protein once. The sample totals some 56,000 distinct CDR3 sequences; its top ten clones hold 20% to 25%. The sample consisted of memory CD8+ T cells from blood. The receptors were sampled from a human donor in good health. Some clones in this sample may be carry-over from other donors' samples.

The chain employs TRBV4-1 and TRBJ2-7. Germline V gene lookup returns CDR1 MGHRA and CDR2 YSYEKL. There are 15 residues in the CDR3. CDR3 loop: CASSQVKSDSYEQYF.

The V and J genes are TRBV29-1 and TRBJ2-3. Germline V gives CDR1 SQVTM, CDR2 ANQGSEA. The CDR3 length is 11 residues. The CDR3 reads CSVPPTDTQYF.

The rearrangement links TRBV6-2 or TRBV6-3 to TRBJ2-1. Germline V CDR1 and CDR2: MNHEY, SVGEGT. This CDR3 region has 14 residues. The CDR3 region is CASSPRSSYNEQFF.

The J gene is TRBJ1-5, the V gene TRBV28; TCRdb gives TRBD1 as the D gene, but with no DNA this cannot be confirmed. Germline V gene lookup returns CDR1 MDHEN and CDR2 SYDVKM. This CDR3 has 17 residues. CDR3 amino acids: CASIAYRQGPGYQPQHF.

This sequence joins TRBV7-9 and TRBJ2-3; the TCRdb call, TRBD2, lacks DNA for checking. Germline CDR1 is SEHNR and CDR2 is FQNEAQ (reference sequence). CDR3 length: 17 residues. The CDR3 reads CASSHPLAGGPSDTQYF.

This chain connects TRBV29-1 to TRBJ1-2; TCRdb designates TRBD1, a call that cannot be tested without DNA. The CDR3 is 12 amino acids. From germline, CDR1 is SQVTM and CDR2 ANQGSEA. CDR3 sequence: CSVPLRGLGYTF.

The rearrangement joins TRBV4-3 to TRBJ2-7; lacking DNA, the TRBD2 call made by TCRdb goes unchecked. Per the germline V gene, CDR1 is LGHNA and CDR2 is YSLEER. This CDR3 is built from 16 residues. CDR3 sequence reads: CASSQDPEQSRSEQYF.

The chain recombines TRBV20-1 with TRBJ2-3; the TCRdb call, TRBD1, lacks DNA for checking. Germline assignment: CDR1 DFQATT and CDR2 SNEGSKA (reference sequence). This CDR3 contains 16 residues. The CDR3 region is CSARDPDREVTDTQYF.